The entry below gives a single T cell receptor (beta chain) sequence along with its context. Its antigen is still unknown. These data belong to a study of blood T cells in healthy people across ages. There were at least 6 micrograms of total RNA extracted from every sample. The use of a sample-barcoded 5' primer and a J-beta primer mix characterized a second PCR of roughly 6 to 11 cycles. TCRdb re-analysed the 5' RACE reads in MiXCR, keeping a single row per CDR3 protein. Altogether about 630,000 distinct CDR3 sequences are present, around a fifth being singletons, with the ten largest covering about 3.6%. Regarding the study as a whole: The study regarded diversity estimates from one million T cells as underestimates. Per million T cells, TCR beta diversity dropped about linearly as age rose.

V was trimmed by 2 bases and J by 5 bases, leaving 9 bases between them. Germline assignment: CDR1 SEHNR and CDR2 FQNEAQ (reference sequence). CDR3 size: 14 residues. The chain combines TRBV7-9 with TRBJ2-2; D is possibly TRBD1 (6 bases). The sequencing input was blood. This receptor was identified in an older man in good health. CDR3 DNA sequence: TGTGCCAGCAGCTTACAGGGGTTTACCGGGGAGCTGTTTTTT. Its translation is CASSLQGFTGELFF.